This T cell receptor beta chain was observed in a study of vaccination and CD4 T cells after COVID-19. Cultured CD4+ T cell DNA underwent sequencing with the Oncomine TCR Beta short-read assay. Researchers extracted genomic DNA from CD4+ T cells that had been cultured. One entry per CDR3 protein, called by TCRdb with MiXCR from the PCR reads. Of around 20,000 distinct CDR3 sequences listed, roughly 31% are singletons. Treatment described: approximately 10-day PBMC culture with coronavirus spike peptide pools or control peptides (ViraFEST assay). ViraFEST stimulated the growth of antigen-specific T cells using peptide pools and subsequently profiled their TCRs by sequencing. The germline V and J ends were trimmed by 6 bases and 2 bases, with 13 bases remaining between them. The CDR3 runs 14 residues. The germline CDR1 and CDR2 sequences are SEHNR and FQNEAQ (reference sequence). This clonotype was seen more than once but under ten times. The antigen is undetermined.

Input material: cultured CD4+ T cells from blood. The J gene is TRBJ2-5, the V gene TRBV7-9; D might be TRBD1 or TRBD2, each matching 5 bases. The TCR comes from a human donor with COVID-19. CDR3 in amino acids: CASSPGSGQETQYF. In DNA form, the CDR3 reads TGTGCCAGCAGTCCAGGGTCGGGGCAAGAGACCCAGTACTTC.